This entry is about one T cell receptor (beta chain). Patients with a history of autoimmune disease or on systemic immunosuppression were excluded. V shed 0 bases and J shed 3 bases, with 11 bases lying between them. Germline CDR1 ENHRY, CDR2 SYGVKD. The CDR3 is 15 amino acids. This table comes from immunoSEQ multiplex PCR, and its TCRdb copy is limited to in-frame clones, with some not included. The sample lists about 78,000 clones; 92% were seen once. This specimen comes from a study of OX40 agonist ivuxolimab in advanced cancers. Study in general: There were three patients with partial responses, one having hepatocellular carcinoma and two cutaneous melanoma.

The receptor was derived from an adult with an advanced solid tumor such as melanoma, head and neck, liver or kidney cancer. The rearrangement uses TRBV10-3 and TRBJ1-1; TRBD1 might be the D (5 bases). Sample: CD4+ or CD8+ T cells sorted from blood, taken in a trial of the OX40 agonist ivuxolimab. In DNA, the CDR3 is TGTGCCATCAGTGAGTCGAATACCAGGGACACTGAAGCTTTCTTT. Protein sequence: CAISESNTRDTEAFF.